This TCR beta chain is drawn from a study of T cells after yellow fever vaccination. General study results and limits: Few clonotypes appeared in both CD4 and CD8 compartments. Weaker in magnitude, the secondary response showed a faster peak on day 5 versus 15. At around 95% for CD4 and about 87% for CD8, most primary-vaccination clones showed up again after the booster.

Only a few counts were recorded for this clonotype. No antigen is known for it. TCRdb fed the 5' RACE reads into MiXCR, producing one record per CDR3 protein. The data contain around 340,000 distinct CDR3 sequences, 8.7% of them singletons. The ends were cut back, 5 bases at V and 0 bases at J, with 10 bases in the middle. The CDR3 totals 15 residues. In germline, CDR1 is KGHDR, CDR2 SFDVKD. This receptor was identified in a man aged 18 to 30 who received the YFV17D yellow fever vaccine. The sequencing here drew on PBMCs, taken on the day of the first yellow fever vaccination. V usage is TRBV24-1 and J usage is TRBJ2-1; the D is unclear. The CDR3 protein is CATSASRISYNEQFF. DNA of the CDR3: TGTGCCACCAGTGCATCCAGGATCTCCTACAATGAGCAGTTCTTC.